The next 17 T cell receptor beta chains were all read from a single sample in a study of T cells in tuberculosis. The assay was immunoSEQ multiplex PCR, and TCRdb's table has in-frame clones only and misses some. The sample lists more than 35,000 clones; about 95% were seen once. The sample taken for sequencing was PBMCs. The receptors originated from a donor between 10 and 35 years old with latent tuberculosis or without tuberculosis infection.

The V call is TRBV5-4, the J call TRBJ2-7; 7 positions match TRBD2. Germline loops: CDR1 SGHNT, CDR2 YYREEE (reference sequence). The CDR3 sequence is 13 residues long. V dropped 2 bases and J dropped 5; count of bases not matched to a gene: 4. The CDR3 loop is CASSFGGRDEQYF. CDR3 in DNA: TGTGCCAGCAGCTTCGGAGGGAGGGACGAGCAGTACTTC.

As to this clone: An end of the junction differs from the germline gene, which may be a read error. This chain links TRBV11-2 with TRBJ2-7; D uncertain. The CDR3 contains 14 residues. Per the germline V gene, CDR1 is SGHAT and CDR2 is FQNNGV. This CDR3 is CASTLTAVSYEQYF. For the CDR3, the DNA is TGTGCCAGCACCTTAACCGCAGTCTCCTACGAGCAGTACTTC.

The CDR3 DNA reads as TGTGCCAGCAGCGCCTATTTCGGACAGCTCGGCGGCTATGGCTACACCTTC. The encoded protein is CASSAYFGQLGGYGYTF. The gene calls are TRBV5-8 and TRBJ1-2; the D gene is possibly TRBD1 (6 bases). This CDR3 has 17 amino acids. Germline V gene lookup returns CDR1 SGHTS and CDR2 YDEGEE. V was pared by 4 bases and J by 4 bases, with 23 bases between. Filled out from reference TRBV5-8 and TRBJ1-2, the complete variable domain reads EAGVTQSPTHLIKTRGQQATLRCSPISGHTSVYWYQQALGLGLQFLLWYDEGEERNRGNFPPRFSGRQFPNYSSELNVNALELEDSALYLCASSAYFGQLGGYGYTFGSGTRLTVV.

This chain links TRBV27 with TRBJ2-7; the match to TRBD2 covers 10 bases. With V trimmed by 4 bases and J by 1 base, 4 bases remained unmatched. The CDR3 loop spans 15 amino acids. CDR1 and CDR2 from the germline V gene are MNHEY and SMNVEV (reference sequence). CDR3 coding DNA: TGTGCCAGCAGTTCCGTAGCGGGAGGTTCCTACGAGCAGTACTTC. It yields the protein CASSSVAGGSYEQYF.

The rearrangement links TRBV7-9 to TRBJ1-2, with TRBD1 matching 10 bases. Unmatched junction bases numbered 9, after V lost 4 bases and J lost 7 bases. Germline V gives CDR1 SEHNR, CDR2 FQNEAQ (reference sequence). The CDR3 loop spans 15 amino acids. The DNA of the CDR3 is TGTGCCAGCAGCTACCGGACAGGGGGTTTCGGTGGCTACACCTTC. This encodes CASSYRTGGFGGYTF.

The chain uses TRBV19 and TRBJ1-1; D ambiguous. CDR3 length: 12 amino acids. The germline V gene encodes CDR1 LNHDA and CDR2 SQIVND (reference sequence). Trimming removed 2 bases from V and 10 bases from J, with 11 bases in between. CDR3 amino acids: CASSISSEGAFF. The CDR3, as DNA: TGTGCCAGTAGTATATCCTCGGAGGGAGCTTTCTTT.

The rearrangement joins TRBV15 to TRBJ1-2; a weak D match, TRBD1 (6 bases). Trimming cost V 3 bases and J 3 bases, with 11 bases left between them. The CDR3 loop spans 14 amino acids. CDR1 and CDR2 from the germline V gene are LNHNV and YYDKDF (reference sequence). The CDR3 protein is CATSSEWTDYGYTF. DNA for the CDR3: TGTGCCACCAGCAGTGAATGGACAGACTATGGCTACACCTTC.

The chain employs TRBV5-5 and TRBJ2-7; 7 positions agree with TRBD2. The CDR3 spans 15 residues. CDR1 is SGHKS and CDR2 is YYEKEE in the germline V gene (reference sequence). V was clipped by 4 bases and J by 0 bases; unmatched bases: 7. The DNA for the CDR3 is TGTGCCAGCAGCCAGAGCGGGGACCCCTCCTACGAGCAGTACTTC. This translates into CASSQSGDPSYEQYF. Based on the CDR3 plus reference TRBV5-5 and TRBJ2-7, the full variable domain is DAGVTQSPTHLIKTRGQQVTLRCSPISGHKSVSWYQQVLGQGPQFIFQYYEKEERGRGNFPDRFSARQFPNYSSELNVNALLLGDSALYLCASSQSGDPSYEQYFGPGTRLTVT.

The J gene is TRBJ1-1, the V gene TRBV9, with D hard to call. The CDR3 spans 15 residues. Germline CDR1 SGDLS, CDR2 YYNGEE. Trimming pared 0 bases from V and 0 bases from J, leaving 9 bases between. CDR3 DNA sequence: TGTGCCAGCAGCGTAGCTAACCTGGTGAACACTGAAGCTTTCTTT. Its translation: CASSVANLVNTEAFF.

CDR3 DNA: TGTGCCAGCAGCTCGGGACTAGCGGGAGAAGGCGAGCAGTACTTC. It yields the protein CASSSGLAGEGEQYF. The genes are TRBV11-3 and TRBJ2-7; 14 bases match TRBD2. The germline gives CDR1 SGHNT, CDR2 YENEEA. This CDR3 comprises 15 residues. The ends lost 4 bases at V and 6 bases at J; junction bases unmatched: 5.

For this clone: The junction and the germline gene differ at one end; a read error may be behind it. This CDR3 is also generated by other DNA sequences in the sample. This chain joins TRBV5-1 and TRBJ1-1; 7 bases agree with TRBD1. The CDR3 contains 16 residues. Germline CDR1 is SGHRS and CDR2 is YFSETQ. CDR3 nucleotide sequence: TGTGCCAGCAGCTTGGGATTCAGGGGGGAGGACACTGAAGCTTTCTTT. Amino acids: CASSLGFRGEDTEAFF. The full variable domain, rest sourced from reference TRBV5-1 and TRBJ1-1, is KAGVTQTPRYLIKTRGQQVTLSCSPISGHRSVSWYQQTPGQGLQFLFEYFSETQRNKGNFPGRFSGRQFSNSRSEMNVSTLELGDSALYLCASSLGFRGEDTEAFFGQGTRLTVV.

The V and J genes are TRBV7-2 and TRBJ2-1, with D perhaps TRBD1 (5 bases). The V gene lost 5 bases and the J gene lost 6 bases, with 14 bases spanning the gap. The CDR3 has 14 residues. Germline CDR1 is SGHTA and CDR2 is FQGNSA. CDR3 in amino acids: CASSTSTATNEQFF. CDR3 DNA: TGTGCCAGCAGCACCTCGACAGCTACCAATGAGCAGTTCTTC.

The chain recombines TRBV6-1 with TRBJ1-1, with D maybe TRBD1 (6 bases). From germline, CDR1 is MNHNS and CDR2 SASEGT. Trimming shortened V by 4 bases and J by 1 base, and 7 bases separated the two germline ends. There are 13 residues in the CDR3. The CDR3 sequence is CASSGQENTEAFF. The CDR3 DNA reads TGTGCCAGCAGTGGACAGGAGAACACTGAAGCTTTCTTT.

The chain links TRBV5-1 to TRBJ2-7; tentatively, D is TRBD2 (5 bases). The CDR3 is made up of 13 amino acids. With 0 bases removed from V and 6 bases from J, the gap between germline ends came to 10 bases. CDR1 SGHRS and CDR2 YFSETQ come from the germline V gene. The CDR3 coding sequence is TGCGCCAGCAGCTTGGGGGAGCAACTCGAGCAGTACTTC. This gives the protein CASSLGEQLEQYF. Full variable domain (missing parts from reference TRBV5-1 and TRBJ2-7): KAGVTQTPRYLIKTRGQQVTLSCSPISGHRSVSWYQQTPGQGLQFLFEYFSETQRNKGNFPGRFSGRQFSNSRSEMNVSTLELGDSALYLCASSLGEQLEQYFGPGTRLTVT.

The chain employs TRBV5-1 and TRBJ1-5; TRBD1 matches at 7 bases. V lost 4 bases, J lost 2 bases, and 12 bases stayed unmatched. The CDR3 loop spans 17 amino acids. Germline CDR1 and CDR2: SGHRS and YFSETQ. The CDR3 loop reads CASSARPTGVGNQPQHF. Written as DNA, the CDR3 is TGCGCCAGCAGCGCGAGACCCACAGGGGTCGGCAATCAGCCCCAGCATTTT.

V usage is TRBV30 and J usage is TRBJ2-1; possible D gene TRBD1, 6 bases. Deletions cut 4 bases from V and 2 bases from J, with 15 bases between. The CDR3 has 15 residues. From germline, CDR1 is GTSNPN and CDR2 SVGIG (reference sequence). CDR3 nucleotides: TGTGCCTGGACCCGAAGGGACATTACCTACAATGAGCAGTTCTTC. It yields the protein CAWTRRDITYNEQFF.

In this sample, this clone turned up a few times. This sequence joins TRBV5-6 and TRBJ2-3; 7 bases agree with TRBD1. Germline CDR1 SGHDT, CDR2 YYEEEE. V shed 3 bases, J shed 3 bases, and the junction held 7 bases outside the gene matches. CDR3 length equals 15 residues. CDR3 in amino acids: CASSYGTVQTDTQYF. The DNA for the CDR3 is TGTGCCAGCAGCTACGGGACAGTTCAAACAGATACGCAGTATTTT. Full variable domain (missing parts from reference TRBV5-6 and TRBJ2-3): DAGVTQSPTHLIKTRGQQVTLRCSPKSGHDTVSWYQQALGQGPQFIFQYYEEEERQRGNFPDRFSGHQFPNYSSELNVNALLLGDSALYLCASSYGTVQTDTQYFGPGTRLTVL.